One and the same sample provided the 14 T cell receptor beta chains below, sequenced in a study of blood T cell repertoires in COVID-19 (TCRdb year 2020). Library preparation used the immunoSEQ multiplex PCR assay. The table comes from immuneACCESS by way of TCRdb, which keeps in-frame sequences with V and J called. Part of the clones is missing from these tables; in studies checked, under half for an unresolved V gene and the rest for unknown reasons. A total of almost 50,000 clones appear in this sample, under 70% of them only once. The leading ten clones occupy about 9.1% of the sample. Sequenced material: peripheral blood. The receptors were sampled from an older woman with acute or convalescent COVID-19.

This rearrangement joins TRBV2 to TRBJ1-6, with D possibly matching TRBD1 (5 bases). Looked up from germline, CDR1 is SNHLY and CDR2 is FYNNEI. Trimming removed 3 bases at V and 7 bases at J, with 16 bases between. This CDR3 has 16 amino acids. CDR3 nucleotides: TGTGCCAGCAGTGACCAGGGCCCCCACTTGAATTCACCCCTCCACTTT. Translated, it gives CASSDQGPHLNSPLHF.

The chain is built from TRBV28 and TRBJ2-1, with 10 positions matching TRBD1. The V gene end was trimmed by 5 bases and the J gene end by 3 bases; junction bases not matched to a gene: 4. This CDR3 has 15 amino acids. Germline V gene lookup returns CDR1 MDHEN and CDR2 SYDVKM. CDR3: CASSTGQGSYNEQFF. Here the CDR3 DNA reads TGTGCCAGCAGTACGGGACAGGGGAGCTACAATGAGCAGTTCTTC.

CDR3 nucleotide sequence: TGTGCCATCAGCAAAGGGGGGAACACTGAAGCTTTCTTT. This translates into CAISKGGNTEAFF. The gene calls are TRBV10-3 and TRBJ1-1; a weak D match, TRBD1 (6 bases). V gave up 6 bases and J gave up 1 base, with 9 bases separating them. CDR1 and CDR2 (germline): ENHRY, SYGVKD. The CDR3 is made up of 13 amino acids.

This chain uses TRBV28 with TRBJ1-4, with 8 bases identical to TRBD1. The V and J ends lost 10 bases and 7 bases, in that order; junction bases with no gene match: 8. The CDR3 runs 13 residues. CDR1 is MDHEN, CDR2 SYDVKM, per germline. CDR3 amino acids: CATRTGSSEKLFF. The CDR3 DNA follows: TGTGCCACTCGGACAGGGTCGAGTGAAAAACTGTTTTTT.

This sequence joins TRBV4-1 and TRBJ2-2; TRBD1 agrees at 10 bases. J gave up 5 bases and V 0 bases, and 9 bases lay outside the gene matches. This CDR3 contains 18 residues. From germline, CDR1 is MGHRA and CDR2 YSYEKL. The CDR3 protein is CASSQDPGDRGRTGELFF. CDR3 bases: TGCGCCAGCAGCCAAGATCCCGGGGACAGGGGACGAACCGGGGAGCTGTTTTTT.

This chain connects TRBV10-3 to TRBJ1-3, with D perhaps matching TRBD1 (5 bases). Germline CDR1 reads ENHRY; CDR2 reads SYGVKD. Deletions cut 11 bases from V and 4 bases from J, with 21 bases between. The CDR3 consists of 15 residues. DNA for the CDR3: TGTGCCCTCCGGGGTCGGGGGGTGGGCGGAAACACCATATATTTT. Its protein is CALRGRGVGGNTIYF.

The chain employs TRBV6-5 and TRBJ1-4; 8 bases are a match to TRBD1. CDR1 and CDR2 (germline): MNHEY, SVGAGI. V lost 8 bases and J lost 7; bases outside the gene matches: 12. The CDR3 contains 15 residues. The CDR3 reads CASRTGQGGGEKLFF. CDR3 bases: TGTGCCAGCCGGACAGGGCAGGGAGGGGGTGAAAAACTGTTTTTT.

In this sample, this clone turned up a few times. This sequence joins TRBV4-2 and TRBJ2-1; TRBD1 agrees at 7 bases. Per the germline V gene, CDR1 is LGHNA and CDR2 is YNFKEQ. The V segment lost 2 bases and the J segment 0 bases; nucleotides outside the gene matches: 4. This CDR3 has 16 amino acids. CDR3 in amino acids: CASSQSDRSSYNEQFF. DNA for the CDR3: TGTGCCAGCAGCCAATCGGACAGGAGCTCCTACAATGAGCAGTTCTTC.

The chain uses TRBV10-2 and TRBJ1-4; 7 bases line up with TRBD1. V trimming: 6 bases; J trimming: 8 bases; junction bases outside the gene matches: 9. The germline V gene encodes CDR1 WSHSY and CDR2 SAAADI. This CDR3 has 14 amino acids. The CDR3 DNA is TGCGCCAGCAGCCCTGACAGGGAAGGGGAAAAACTGTTTTTT. Its protein product is CASSPDREGEKLFF.

This sequence joins TRBV6-1 and TRBJ1-2; D is perhaps TRBD1 (6 bases). This CDR3 has 15 residues. Trimming stripped 3 bases from V and 2 bases from J, with 13 bases between. From germline, CDR1 is MNHNS and CDR2 SASEGT. CDR3 in DNA: TGTGCCAGCAGTGATTGGCATACAGGGAACTATGGCTACACCTTC. It translates to CASSDWHTGNYGYTF.

The V gene is TRBV6-5, the J gene TRBJ1-1; possible D gene TRBD1, 6 bases. Germline CDR1 reads MNHEY; CDR2 reads SVGAGI. V was clipped by 7 bases and J by 1 base, with 16 bases between them. There are 15 residues in the CDR3. CDR3 region: CASTGPTGPNTEAFF. The CDR3 DNA reads as TGTGCCAGCACGGGCCCCACAGGGCCGAACACTGAAGCTTTCTTT.

This clone was counted between two and nine times. The V call is TRBV6-5, the J call TRBJ2-7; D might be TRBD2 (5 bases). The CDR3 runs to 14 residues. V shed 0 bases and J shed 5 bases, with 11 bases lying between them. The germline CDR1 and CDR2 sequences are MNHEY and SVGAGI. CDR3 in amino acids: CASSYSRLAHEQYF. The CDR3 region has the DNA TGTGCCAGCAGTTACTCGAGGCTAGCTCACGAGCAGTACTTC.

This chain links TRBV2 with TRBJ2-3; 7 bases match TRBD2. CDR1 SNHLY and CDR2 FYNNEI come from the germline V gene. The CDR3 spans 14 residues. J gave up 4 bases and V 2 bases, and 3 bases lay outside the gene matches. In DNA form, the CDR3 reads TGTGCCAGCAGTGAACTAGCGGCCTCAGATACGCAGTATTTT. Translating it yields CASSELAASDTQYF.

The J gene is TRBJ2-3, the V gene TRBV19; the match to TRBD2 covers 7 bases. The CDR3 runs to 13 residues. The germline V gene has CDR1 LNHDA and CDR2 SQIVND (reference sequence). V gave up 7 bases and J gave up 4 bases; unmatched junction bases: 5. DNA for the CDR3: TGTGCCAGTACGCAGGGAGGGCCAGATACGCAGTATTTT. Translation gives CASTQGGPDTQYF.